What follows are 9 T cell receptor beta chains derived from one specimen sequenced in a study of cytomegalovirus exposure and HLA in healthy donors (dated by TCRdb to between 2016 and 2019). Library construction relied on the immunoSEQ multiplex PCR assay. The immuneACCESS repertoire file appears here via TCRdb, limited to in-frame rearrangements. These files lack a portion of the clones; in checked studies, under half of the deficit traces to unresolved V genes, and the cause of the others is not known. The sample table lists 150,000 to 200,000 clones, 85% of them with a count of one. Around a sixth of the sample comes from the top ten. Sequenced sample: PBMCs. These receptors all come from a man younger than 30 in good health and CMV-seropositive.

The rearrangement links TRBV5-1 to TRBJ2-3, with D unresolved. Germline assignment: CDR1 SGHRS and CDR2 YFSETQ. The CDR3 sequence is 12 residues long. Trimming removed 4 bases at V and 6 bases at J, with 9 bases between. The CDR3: CASSKLGDTQYF. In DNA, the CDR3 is TGCGCCAGCAGCAAGCTCGGGGATACGCAGTATTTT.

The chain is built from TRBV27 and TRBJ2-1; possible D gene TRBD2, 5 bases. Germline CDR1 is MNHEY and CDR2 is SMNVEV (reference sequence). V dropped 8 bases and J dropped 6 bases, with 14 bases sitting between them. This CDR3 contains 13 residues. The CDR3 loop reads CASGIANGNEQFF. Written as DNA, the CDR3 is TGTGCCAGCGGAATAGCGAACGGCAATGAGCAGTTCTTC.

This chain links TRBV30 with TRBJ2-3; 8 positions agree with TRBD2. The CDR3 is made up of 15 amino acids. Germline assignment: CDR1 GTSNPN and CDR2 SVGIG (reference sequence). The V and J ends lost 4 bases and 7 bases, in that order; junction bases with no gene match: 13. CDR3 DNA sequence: TGTGCCTGGAACCGCCAAGGCGGGAGGCGATATACGCAGTATTTT. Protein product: CAWNRQGGRRYTQYF.

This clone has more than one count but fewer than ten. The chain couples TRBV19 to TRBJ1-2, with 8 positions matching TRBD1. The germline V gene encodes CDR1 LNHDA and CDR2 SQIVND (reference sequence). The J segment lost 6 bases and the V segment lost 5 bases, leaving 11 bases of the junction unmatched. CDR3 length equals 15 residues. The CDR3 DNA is TGTGCCAGTAGTCCCGGCCAGGGGGCCGGGGATGGCTACACCTTC. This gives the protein CASSPGQGAGDGYTF. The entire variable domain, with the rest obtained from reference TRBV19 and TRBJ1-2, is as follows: DGGITQSPKYLFRKEGQNVTLSCEQNLNHDAMYWYRQDPGQGLRLIYYSQIVNDFQKGDIAEGYSVSREKKESFPLTVTSAQKNPTAFYLCASSPGQGAGDGYTFGSGTRLTVV.

The DNA for the CDR3 is TGCGCCAGCAGCTTGCCAGACAGGGTATCTGGTACCGGGGAGCTGTTTTTT. It codes for CASSLPDRVSGTGELFF. The chain joins TRBV5-1 to TRBJ2-2; 7 positions match TRBD1. Looked up from germline, CDR1 is SGHRS and CDR2 is YFSETQ. The V and J ends lost 1 base and 5 bases, in that order; junction bases with no gene match: 11. CDR3 length: 17 residues. The variable domain in full, with the rest retrieved from reference TRBV5-1 and TRBJ2-2, is KAGVTQTPRYLIKTRGQQVTLSCSPISGHRSVSWYQQTPGQGLQFLFEYFSETQRNKGNFPGRFSGRQFSNSRSEMNVSTLELGDSALYLCASSLPDRVSGTGELFFGEGSRLTVL.

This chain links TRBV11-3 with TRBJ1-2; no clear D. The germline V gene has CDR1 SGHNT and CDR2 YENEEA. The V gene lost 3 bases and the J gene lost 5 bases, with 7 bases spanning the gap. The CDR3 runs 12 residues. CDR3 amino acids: CASSFSTYGYTF. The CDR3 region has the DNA TGTGCCAGCAGCTTCTCAACATATGGCTACACCTTC.

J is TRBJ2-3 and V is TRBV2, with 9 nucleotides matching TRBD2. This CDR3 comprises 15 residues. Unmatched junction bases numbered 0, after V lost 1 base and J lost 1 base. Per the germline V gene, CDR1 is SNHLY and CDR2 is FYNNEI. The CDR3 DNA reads TGTGCCAGCAGTGAAGGACTAGCGGGCACAGATACGCAGTATTTT. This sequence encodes CASSEGLAGTDTQYF.

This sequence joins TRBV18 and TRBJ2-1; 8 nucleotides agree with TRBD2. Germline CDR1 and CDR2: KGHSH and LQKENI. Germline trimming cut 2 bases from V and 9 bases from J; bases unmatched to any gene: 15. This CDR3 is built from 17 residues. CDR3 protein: CASSPIIISRGASEQFF. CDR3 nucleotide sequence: TGTGCCAGCTCACCAATCATTATTTCGCGGGGGGCTAGTGAGCAGTTCTTC.

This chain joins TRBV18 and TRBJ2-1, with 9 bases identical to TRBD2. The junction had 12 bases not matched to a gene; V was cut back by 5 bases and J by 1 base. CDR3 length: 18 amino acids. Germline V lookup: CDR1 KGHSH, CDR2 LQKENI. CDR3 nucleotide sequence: TGTGCCAGCTCAGCCCGGGGAGCGGGGGGCTCATCCTACAATGAGCAGTTCTTC. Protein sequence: CASSARGAGGSSYNEQFF.